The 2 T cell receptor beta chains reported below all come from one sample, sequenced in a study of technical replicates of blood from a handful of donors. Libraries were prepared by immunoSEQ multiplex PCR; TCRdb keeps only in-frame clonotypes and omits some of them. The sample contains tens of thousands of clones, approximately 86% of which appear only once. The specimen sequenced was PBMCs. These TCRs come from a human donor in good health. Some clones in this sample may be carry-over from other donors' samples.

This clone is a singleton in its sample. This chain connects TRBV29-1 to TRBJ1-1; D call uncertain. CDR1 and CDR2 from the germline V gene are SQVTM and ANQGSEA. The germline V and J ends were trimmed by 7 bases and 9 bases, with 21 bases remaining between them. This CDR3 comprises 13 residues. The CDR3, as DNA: TGCAGCGCCACAGTGAGGGCAGGCGATAAAGCTTTCTTT. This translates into CSATVRAGDKAFF.

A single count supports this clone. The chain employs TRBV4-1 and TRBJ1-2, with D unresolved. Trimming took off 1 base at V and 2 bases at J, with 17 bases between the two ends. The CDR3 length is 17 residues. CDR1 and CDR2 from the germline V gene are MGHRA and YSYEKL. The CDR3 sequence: CASSQVAGRFRNYGYTF. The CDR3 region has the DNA TGCGCCAGCAGCCAAGTGGCTGGGAGGTTCCGCAACTATGGCTACACCTTC.